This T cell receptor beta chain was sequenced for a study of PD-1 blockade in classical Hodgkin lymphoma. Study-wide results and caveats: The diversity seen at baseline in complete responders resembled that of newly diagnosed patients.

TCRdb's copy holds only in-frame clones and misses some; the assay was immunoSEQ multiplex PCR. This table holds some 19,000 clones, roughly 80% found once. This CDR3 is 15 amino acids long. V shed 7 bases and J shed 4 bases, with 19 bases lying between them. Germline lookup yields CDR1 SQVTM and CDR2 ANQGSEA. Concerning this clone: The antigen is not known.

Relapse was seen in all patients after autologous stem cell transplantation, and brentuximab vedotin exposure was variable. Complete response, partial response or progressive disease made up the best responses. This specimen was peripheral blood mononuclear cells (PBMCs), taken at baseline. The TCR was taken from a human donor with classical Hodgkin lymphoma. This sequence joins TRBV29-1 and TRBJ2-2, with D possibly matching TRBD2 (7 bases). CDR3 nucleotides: TGCAGCGCCGAAGGGGGGGCGGTGGCCACCGGGGAGCTGTTTTTT. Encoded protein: CSAEGGAVATGELFF.